These 31 T cell receptor beta chains originate from one sample sequenced in a study of radiotherapy plus CTLA-4 blockade in lung cancer. Using immunoSEQ multiplex PCR, the repertoire was profiled, and TCRdb retains in-frame clones only, with some absent. This table has 52,000 or so clones, approximately 79% appearing once. This specimen was peripheral blood, taken from a patient treated with radiotherapy plus ipilimumab. The receptor source for this set is a human donor with non-small cell lung cancer who had a partial response to radiotherapy plus ipilimumab.

The DNA for the CDR3 is TGTGCCAGTAGATCCGAGGCAGGGATAAATCAGCCCCAGCATTTT. Its protein product is CASRSEAGINQPQHF. This chain links TRBV19 with TRBJ1-5, with D perhaps TRBD1 (5 bases). Trimming shortened V by 6 bases and J by 4 bases, and 16 bases separated the two germline ends. The CDR3 is 15 residues long. Germline assignment: CDR1 LNHDA and CDR2 SQIVND (reference sequence).

This chain uses TRBV5-1 with TRBJ1-6; weak D call: TRBD1 (6 bases). CDR3 size: 14 residues. Trimming stripped 4 bases from V and 11 bases from J, with 16 bases between. Germline values: CDR1 SGHRS, CDR2 YFSETQ. CDR3 sequence reads: CASSPPDSWAPLHF. In DNA, the CDR3 is TGCGCCAGCAGCCCGCCGGACAGTTGGGCACCCCTCCACTTT.

The chain recombines TRBV6-1 with TRBJ1-5, with D hard to call. Germline loops: CDR1 MNHNS, CDR2 SASEGT. The V end was cut by 1 base, the J end by 7 bases, with 2 bases between. The CDR3 runs to 11 residues. DNA for the CDR3: TGTGCCAGCAGTGAAGTACAGCCCCAGCATTTT. Translated, it gives CASSEVQPQHF.

V is TRBV7-9 and J is TRBJ1-4; 7 nucleotides match TRBD1. Per germline, CDR1 SEHNR and CDR2 FQNEAQ (reference sequence). After removal of 1 base from V and 15 bases from J, the junction contained 2 bases not matched to a gene. The CDR3 is 11 amino acids. The CDR3 sequence is CASSLGQGVFF. In nucleotides, the CDR3 is TGTGCCAGCAGCTTAGGACAGGGAGTGTTTTTT.

The chain carries TRBV4-1 and TRBJ1-2; maybe TRBD1 (6 bases). The CDR3 is 16 amino acids. From germline, CDR1 is MGHRA and CDR2 YSYEKL. V was clipped by 1 base and J by 5 bases, with 17 bases between them. The CDR3 spells CASSQAPRGGGYGYTF. The CDR3 DNA reads TGCGCCAGCAGCCAAGCCCCACGAGGGGGGGGTTATGGCTACACCTTC.

The rearrangement uses TRBV29-1 and TRBJ2-7, with D maybe TRBD1 (5 bases). From germline, CDR1 is SQVTM and CDR2 ANQGSEA. This CDR3 has 14 amino acids. Trimming took 6 bases from V and 7 from J, leaving 22 bases between them. CDR3 amino acids: CSVMTATTLREQYF. As DNA, the CDR3 is TGCAGCGTGATGACAGCGACCACTTTGAGGGAGCAGTACTTC.

This chain uses TRBV19 with TRBJ1-4; TRBD1 might be the D (6 bases). Per germline, CDR1 LNHDA and CDR2 SQIVND (reference sequence). With 3 bases removed from V and 2 bases from J, the gap between germline ends came to 16 bases. The CDR3 length is 17 residues. CDR3 sequence (DNA): TGTGCCAGTAGTATCCGGGGGGCAGGATCCACTAATGAAAAACTGTTTTTT. Its protein is CASSIRGAGSTNEKLFF.

This sequence joins TRBV25-1 and TRBJ2-7, with 8 bases that match TRBD1. There are 14 residues in the CDR3. With V trimmed by 6 bases and J by 8 bases, 12 bases remained unmatched. CDR1 is MGHDK and CDR2 is SYGVNS in the germline V gene. The CDR3 region is CASSSQGAGEKQYF. CDR3 DNA: TGTGCCAGCAGCTCCCAGGGGGCGGGCGAAAAGCAGTACTTC.

The chain couples TRBV29-1 to TRBJ2-1, with a tentative D call TRBD1 (6 bases). The germline gives CDR1 SQVTM, CDR2 ANQGSEA. The CDR3 length is 13 residues. Trimming shortened V by 3 bases and J by 9 bases, and 15 bases separated the two germline ends. CDR3 sequence: CSVDKARGSEQFF. In nucleotides, the CDR3 is TGCAGCGTTGATAAGGCCAGGGGAAGTGAGCAGTTCTTC.

V and J are TRBV6-1 and TRBJ2-7; D is possibly TRBD1 (7 bases). CDR1 and CDR2 (germline): MNHNS, SASEGT. The V gene lost 3 bases and the J gene lost 5 bases, with 17 bases spanning the gap. This CDR3 spans 15 amino acids. CDR3 bases: TGTGCCAGCAGTGAGGGTCGCGGGACAGTCCACGAGCAGTACTTC. Amino acids: CASSEGRGTVHEQYF.

The chain uses TRBV14 and TRBJ2-5; possible D gene TRBD2, 6 bases. The CDR3 has 14 amino acids. In germline, CDR1 is SGHDN, CDR2 FVKESK. V gave up 2 bases and J gave up 0 bases, with 7 bases separating them. This CDR3 is CASSQRRDQETQYF. The DNA for the CDR3 is TGTGCCAGCAGCCAAAGGAGGGACCAAGAGACCCAGTACTTC.

CDR3 sequence (DNA): TGTGCCAGCAGCGTTGAGCAGACCCAGTACTTC. Translating gives CASSVEQTQYF. The rearrangement uses TRBV2 and TRBJ2-5; D is unclear. Trimming removed 6 bases from V and 6 bases from J, with 8 bases in between. In germline, CDR1 is SNHLY, CDR2 FYNNEI. The CDR3 extends over 11 amino acids.

The chain couples TRBV7-7 to TRBJ2-5; TRBD2 matches 9 bases. This CDR3 has 17 residues. The V segment lost 5 bases and the J segment 0 bases; nucleotides outside the gene matches: 10. Germline V gene lookup returns CDR1 SSHAT and CDR2 FNYEAQ (reference sequence). CDR3 loop: CASSPWGAGGYQETQYF. CDR3 nucleotide sequence: TGTGCCAGCAGCCCCTGGGGGGCGGGGGGGTACCAAGAGACCCAGTACTTC.

CDR3 in amino acids: CASSGAWGRSYEQYF. The DNA of the CDR3 is TGTGCCAGCAGCGGGGCCTGGGGTAGGAGCTACGAGCAGTACTTC. V usage is TRBV11-1 and J usage is TRBJ2-5; tentative D call: TRBD1 (5 bases). The DNA end favors TRBJ2-7, so the J call may be wrong. The V gene's germline CDR1 is SGHAT and CDR2 FQDESV (reference sequence). The CDR3 is 15 amino acids.

The chain combines TRBV7-3 with TRBJ2-1, with D possibly being TRBD2 (6 bases). The CDR3 has 15 amino acids. V dropped 0 bases and J dropped 7 bases, with 13 bases sitting between them. From germline, CDR1 is SGHTA and CDR2 FQGTGA. CDR3 residues: CASSLTRLTSNEQFF. The CDR3 bases are TGTGCCAGCAGCTTAACCCGCCTGACTAGTAATGAGCAGTTCTTC.

The chain links TRBV7-3 to TRBJ2-2, with 10 bases that match TRBD2. Trimming took 5 bases from V and 3 from J; bases not matched to a gene: 3. This CDR3 is 15 amino acids long. CDR1 is SGHTA and CDR2 is FQGTGA in the germline V gene. The CDR3 nucleotides read TGTGCCAGCAGCACCACTAGCGGGGACACCGGGGAGCTGTTTTTT. This translates into CASSTTSGDTGELFF.

This rearrangement joins TRBV12-5 to TRBJ2-7, with 7 bases lining up with TRBD1. The CDR3 is made up of 14 amino acids. The V gene end was trimmed by 1 base and the J gene end by 2 bases; junction bases not matched to a gene: 2. CDR1 and CDR2 from the germline V gene are LGHNT and FRNRAP. DNA for the CDR3: TGTGCTAGTGGTTTGGGGGACAGTACCTACGAGCAGTACTTC. It translates to CASGLGDSTYEQYF. Full variable domain (remainder filled in from reference TRBV12-5 and TRBJ2-7): DARVTQTPRHKVTEMGQEVTMRCQPILGHNTVFWYRQTMMQGLELLAYFRNRAPLDDSGMPKDRFSAEMPDATLATLKIQPSEPRDSAVYFCASGLGDSTYEQYFGPGTRLTVT.

V is TRBV28 and J is TRBJ1-5; TRBD1 matches at 7 bases. The CDR3 is made up of 16 amino acids. With V trimmed by 7 bases and J by 4 bases, 13 bases remained unmatched. Germline V gene data show CDR1 as MDHEN and CDR2 as SYDVKM. CDR3 bases: TGTGCCAGCACCCCCCCTTACAGGGGTGGGAATCAGCCCCAGCATTTT. The encoded protein is CASTPPYRGGNQPQHF.

The chain employs TRBV7-2 and TRBJ1-6; the D gene is possibly TRBD1 (5 bases). This CDR3 is built from 16 residues. V lost 6 bases to trimming and J lost 1 base, with 13 bases between them. Germline lookup yields CDR1 SGHTA and CDR2 FQGNSA. The CDR3 here is CASSQQDKSYNSPLHF. The CDR3 DNA follows: TGTGCCAGCAGTCAACAGGATAAGTCCTATAATTCACCCCTCCACTTT.

The CDR3 region is CASSTNRGAEAFF. The CDR3 bases are TGCGCCAGCAGCACGAACAGGGGCGCTGAAGCTTTCTTT. The rearrangement joins TRBV5-1 to TRBJ1-1; TRBD1 matches 7 bases. In germline, CDR1 is SGHRS, CDR2 YFSETQ. CDR3 length: 13 amino acids. Trimming at V came to 4 bases and at J to 6 bases, leaving 6 bases not matched to a gene. The full variable domain, its missing parts supplied by reference TRBV5-1 and TRBJ1-1, is KAGVTQTPRYLIKTRGQQVTLSCSPISGHRSVSWYQQTPGQGLQFLFEYFSETQRNKGNFPGRFSGRQFSNSRSEMNVSTLELGDSALYLCASSTNRGAEAFFGQGTRLTVV.

This clone was detected only once. V and J are TRBV7-2 and TRBJ2-7, with 9 nucleotides matching TRBD2. The CDR3 contains 15 residues. The trim removed 1 base at V and 0 bases at J, leaving 1 base unmatched. Germline-derived CDR1 and CDR2 are SGHTA and FQGNSA. The CDR3 DNA reads as TGTGCCAGCAGCTTAGAAGCGGGGGGCTCCTACGAGCAGTACTTC. Translation: CASSLEAGGSYEQYF.

The chain is built from TRBV2 and TRBJ2-6; D is possibly TRBD1 (6 bases). Germline loops: CDR1 SNHLY, CDR2 FYNNEI. Trimming removed 2 bases at V and 3 bases at J, with 11 bases between. This CDR3 has 16 amino acids. CDR3 loop: CASSERGLSGANVLTF. Written as DNA, the CDR3 is TGTGCCAGCAGTGAAAGGGGGTTAAGTGGGGCCAACGTCCTGACTTTC.

This chain joins TRBV28 and TRBJ1-6; 8 bases map to TRBD1. The CDR3 sequence is 16 residues long. The trim removed 7 bases at V and 7 bases at J, leaving 12 bases unmatched. Germline V CDR1 and CDR2: MDHEN, SYDVKM. CDR3 DNA: TGTGCCAGCATGGTGGACAGGGAATTGGTCAATTCACCCCTCCACTTT. It translates to CASMVDRELVNSPLHF.

The gene calls are TRBV28 and TRBJ1-2; 7 bases match TRBD1. With 6 bases clipped from V and 1 base from J, the junction kept 5 bases outside the gene matches. The CDR3 extends over 14 amino acids. Germline CDR1 and CDR2: MDHEN and SYDVKM. The CDR3 nucleotides read TGTGCCAGCAGCTTCCGGGACAGTAACTATGGCTACACCTTC. Protein product: CASSFRDSNYGYTF.

This chain uses TRBV7-3 with TRBJ2-3; TRBD1 aligns across 7 bases. CDR1 is SGHTA and CDR2 is FQGTGA in the germline V gene. This CDR3 region has 15 residues. The J segment lost 6 bases and the V segment lost 5 bases, leaving 11 bases of the junction unmatched. The CDR3 DNA is TGTGCCAGCAGCCCGAATGGACAGGTCTCGGATACGCAGTATTTT. It translates to CASSPNGQVSDTQYF.

The V and J genes are TRBV7-9 and TRBJ1-1, with TRBD1 as a possible D gene (5 bases). Germline CDR1 reads SEHNR; CDR2 reads FQNEAQ (reference sequence). The CDR3 is made up of 12 amino acids. V lost 2 bases and J 6 bases, leaving 7 bases between the germline ends. CDR3 protein: CASSLRQSEAFF. CDR3 DNA sequence: TGTGCCAGCAGCTTACGACAGTCTGAAGCTTTCTTT.

The genes are TRBV28 and TRBJ1-1, with TRBD1 as a possible D gene (5 bases). The CDR3 totals 12 residues. In germline, CDR1 is MDHEN, CDR2 SYDVKM. V lost 5 bases and J lost 5, with 9 bases in between. The CDR3 loop is CASSRDLTEAFF. CDR3 DNA: TGTGCCAGCAGTCGGGACTTGACTGAAGCTTTCTTT.

The chain employs TRBV2 and TRBJ2-7; 7 bases are shared with TRBD2. CDR1 and CDR2 from the germline V gene are SNHLY and FYNNEI. This CDR3 spans 14 amino acids. After removal of 6 bases from V and 2 bases from J, the junction contained 7 bases not matched to a gene. CDR3 in DNA: TGTGCCAGCAGCGGTCGGACTAGTACCTACGAGCAGTACTTC. Translating it yields CASSGRTSTYEQYF.

The chain recombines TRBV7-6 with TRBJ2-7; 8 bases agree with TRBD1. This CDR3 is 17 amino acids long. Germline-derived CDR1 and CDR2 are SGHVS and FNYEAQ. With V trimmed by 1 base and J by 4 bases, 12 bases remained unmatched. The DNA of the CDR3 is TGTGCCAGCAGCTTAGAGGCCGGAGGACAGGGATTGTACGAGCAGTACTTC. Translation: CASSLEAGGQGLYEQYF. The complete variable domain, with remaining parts taken from reference TRBV7-6 and TRBJ2-7, reads GAGVSQSPRYKVTKRGQDVALRCDPISGHVSLYWYRQALGQGPEFLTYFNYEAQQDKSGLPNDRFSAERPEGSISTLTIQRTEQRDSAMYRCASSLEAGGQGLYEQYFGPGTRLTVT.

The chain links TRBV5-6 to TRBJ1-1, with 7 bases that match TRBD1. Germline CDR1 SGHDT, CDR2 YYEEEE. After removal of 0 bases from V and 12 bases from J, the junction contained 11 bases not matched to a gene. The CDR3 runs 14 residues. The CDR3 reads CASSLGQGPPKPFF. The DNA of the CDR3 is TGTGCCAGCAGCTTGGGACAGGGACCGCCGAAACCTTTCTTT.

This chain uses TRBV6-4 with TRBJ2-2; the match to TRBD1 covers 10 bases. J gave up 0 bases and V 3 bases, and 4 bases lay outside the gene matches. Germline V gives CDR1 MRHNA, CDR2 SNTAGT. CDR3 length: 17 amino acids. CDR3 in DNA: TGTGCCAGCAGTGAACAGGGGACAGGGGCGAACACCGGGGAGCTGTTTTTT. It codes for CASSEQGTGANTGELFF.